Below, 13 T cell receptor beta chains from the same sample are listed, as sequenced in a study of a mutant IDH1 vaccine in newly diagnosed glioma (dated by TCRdb to the early 2020s). Their antigens remain unidentified. In light of the paper, this sample's time point label describes: week 47, end of study. Each vaccine dose was 300 ug of a 20-mer mutant IDH1 peptide in Montanide, given subcutaneously with topical imiquimod. The library came from the immunoSEQ multiplex PCR assay. The table was pulled from immuneACCESS by TCRdb, which kept in-frame rearrangements only. Such tables lose some clones; where checked, under half of the loss comes from unresolved V genes, and the rest has no known cause. For this sample the table gives tens of thousands of clones, of which around three fifths were detected only once. The ten largest clones add up to 4% to 6% of the sample. The specimen comprised peripheral blood mononuclear cells (PBMCs), sampled from a glioma patient whose treatment included an IDH1 peptide vaccine. Every receptor here comes from a man aged 40-49 years with glioma. Some clones in this sample may be carry-over from other donors' samples.

This chain links TRBV30 with TRBJ2-3; D unclear. Germline-derived CDR1 and CDR2 are GTSNPN and SVGIG (reference sequence). There are 12 residues in the CDR3. V was pared by 0 bases and J by 0 bases, with 1 base between. CDR3 nucleotide sequence: TGTGCCTGGAGTGTAAGCACAGATACGCAGTATTTT. Translated, it gives CAWSVSTDTQYF.

V usage is TRBV19 and J usage is TRBJ1-6, with unresolved D. The V gene lost 5 bases and the J gene lost 8 bases, with 10 bases spanning the gap. CDR3 length: 13 residues. Germline lookup yields CDR1 LNHDA and CDR2 SQIVND (reference sequence). CDR3 nucleotides: TGTGCCAGTAGTGCGTCAACCGATTCACCCCTCCACTTT. This encodes CASSASTDSPLHF.

The chain employs TRBV19 and TRBJ1-2; D gene unclear. Looked up from germline, CDR1 is LNHDA and CDR2 is SQIVND (reference sequence). The V end lost 5 bases, the J end lost 4 bases, and 14 bases lay between the germline ends. There are 14 residues in the CDR3. The CDR3 nucleotides read TGTGCCAGTAGTGCTGGGCTTGGGAGCTATGGCTACACCTTC. This translates into CASSAGLGSYGYTF.

The chain is built from TRBV6-4 and TRBJ2-3; 9 bases fit TRBD1. The CDR3 runs 19 residues. V was clipped by 10 bases and J by 6 bases; unmatched bases: 26. CDR1 and CDR2 (germline): MRHNA, SNTAGT. CDR3 region: CATPGDRERPMRPADTQYF. CDR3 DNA sequence: TGTGCCACCCCCGGGGACAGGGAGAGACCTATGCGACCTGCGGATACGCAGTATTTT.

This sequence joins TRBV7-9 and TRBJ1-1; D perhaps matches TRBD1 (6 bases). The V end lost 1 base, the J end lost 4 bases, and 10 bases lay between the germline ends. This CDR3 comprises 14 residues. Germline values: CDR1 SEHNR, CDR2 FQNEAQ (reference sequence). Here the CDR3 reads CASSLEGGGTEAFF. The CDR3 DNA is TGTGCCAGCAGCTTAGAAGGGGGGGGCACTGAAGCTTTCTTT.

This sequence joins TRBV4-1 and TRBJ2-7; no definite D call. CDR1 is MGHRA and CDR2 is YSYEKL in the germline V gene. V dropped 3 bases and J dropped 4 bases, with 10 bases sitting between them. The CDR3 loop spans 13 amino acids. CDR3 nucleotides: TGCGCCAGCAGCCAGGGCGACTGGTACGAGCAGTACTTC. It is translated as CASSQGDWYEQYF.

The chain links TRBV29-1 to TRBJ1-1; TRBD1 is a possible D gene (5 bases). The CDR3 covers 15 residues. V was shortened by 6 bases and J by 0 bases, with 17 bases between the two germline ends. Germline CDR1 and CDR2: SQVTM and ANQGSEA. The CDR3 coding sequence is TGCAGCGTCCGTGGGGGGACGGGAATGAACACTGAAGCTTTCTTT. Translated: CSVRGGTGMNTEAFF.

The V and J genes are TRBV5-1 and TRBJ2-3; the D gene is possibly TRBD1 (5 bases). Per the germline V gene, CDR1 is SGHRS and CDR2 is YFSETQ. This CDR3 spans 15 amino acids. V gave up 2 bases and J gave up 3 bases, with 13 bases separating them. The CDR3 sequence: CASSFLQGWTDTQYF. In nucleotides, the CDR3 is TGCGCCAGCAGCTTCCTCCAGGGTTGGACAGATACGCAGTATTTT.

V and J are TRBV6-5 and TRBJ2-2, with 10 bases lining up with TRBD1. Germline assignment: CDR1 MNHEY and CDR2 SVGAGI. CDR3 length equals 15 residues. The J segment lost 5 bases and the V segment lost 7 bases, leaving 7 bases of the junction unmatched. CDR3 sequence: CASTLDRGGTGELFF. As DNA, the CDR3 is TGTGCCAGCACCTTGGACAGGGGGGGGACCGGGGAGCTGTTTTTT.

J is TRBJ1-2 and V is TRBV13, with TRBD1 as a possible D gene (5 bases). Germline loops: CDR1 PRHDT, CDR2 FYEKMQ (reference sequence). The CDR3 runs 13 residues. V gave up 4 bases and J gave up 7 bases, with 13 bases separating them. The CDR3, as DNA: TGTGCCAGCAGCTCGCAGTCGGGGCCTGGCTACACCTTC. Translation gives CASSSQSGPGYTF.

This chain uses TRBV30 with TRBJ1-6; a possible D gene is TRBD1 (5 bases). The germline gives CDR1 GTSNPN, CDR2 SVGIG (reference sequence). The CDR3 extends over 13 amino acids. V lost 3 bases and J lost 8, with 11 bases in between. The CDR3 protein is CAWREGSYSPLHF. Written as DNA, the CDR3 is TGTGCCTGGAGAGAGGGGTCGTATTCACCCCTCCACTTT.

The rearrangement joins TRBV6-5 to TRBJ2-2, with D tentatively TRBD2 (6 bases). Per germline, CDR1 MNHEY and CDR2 SVGAGI. The CDR3 has 14 amino acids. V was trimmed by 6 bases and J by 7 bases, leaving 15 bases between them. In nucleotides, the CDR3 is TGTGCCAGCAGCCCACTTCTGGGGGGCGGGGAGCTGTTTTTT. Its protein is CASSPLLGGGELFF.

The V and J genes are TRBV29-1 and TRBJ1-1; no reliable D call. This CDR3 has 11 residues. Germline CDR1 is SQVTM and CDR2 is ANQGSEA. Trimming took off 4 bases at V and 11 bases at J, with 14 bases between the two ends. The CDR3 bases are TGCAGCGTTGGTGGCGGATGGGAGGCTTTCTTT. Its protein product is CSVGGGWEAFF.